This T cell receptor beta chain came from a study of response to subunit inactivated influenza vaccine. This clonotype was observed many times. V was clipped by 4 bases and J by 6 bases, with 6 bases between them. Germline assignment: CDR1 SQVTM and CDR2 ANQGSEA. CDR3 size: 11 residues. Each CDR3 protein gets one entry after TCRdb re-called the RT-PCR reads with MiXCR. Seen here are about 570,000 distinct CDR3 sequences, 10% to 12% observed once, and the top ten hold about 10%. This same sample was also part of a study on T cells expressing NK-cell markers. This second study notes: The authors made TCR beta cDNA libraries by 5'RACE template switching. This switching added a universal primer site and UMIs. There were seven HCMV-seropositive donors and one seronegative donor among the eight sequenced. Within several experiments, an anti-gamma-delta TCR antibody kept the sorting limited to alpha-beta TCR T cells. It was still unclear whether expanded NKG2C+ T cell clones were HCMV specific.

Source: PBMCs from blood, taken on the day of vaccination. This rearrangement joins TRBV29-1 to TRBJ2-2; D call uncertain. The source of this sequence is a man aged 50-59 years who received an inactivated influenza vaccine. The CDR3, as DNA: TGCAGCGTTGTGCACTCCGGGGAGCTGTTTTTT. This encodes CSVVHSGELFF.